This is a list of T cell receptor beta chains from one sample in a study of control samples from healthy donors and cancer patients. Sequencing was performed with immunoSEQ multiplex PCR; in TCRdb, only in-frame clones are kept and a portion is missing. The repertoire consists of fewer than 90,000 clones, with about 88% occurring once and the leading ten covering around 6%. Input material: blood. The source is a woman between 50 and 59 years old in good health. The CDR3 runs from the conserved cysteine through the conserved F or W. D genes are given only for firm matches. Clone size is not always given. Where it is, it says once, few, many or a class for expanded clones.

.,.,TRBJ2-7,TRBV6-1,TGTGCCAGCAGTGAATGGGCCAGGAGCTACGAGCAGTACTTC,CASSEWARSYEQYF
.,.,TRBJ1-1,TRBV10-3,TGTGCCATCAGTCGGGGAGGCACTGAAGCTTTCTTT,CAISRGGTEAFF
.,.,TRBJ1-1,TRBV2,TGTGCCAGCAGTGATAGGAAGAAGGGAACTGAAGCTTTCTTT,CASSDRKKGTEAFF
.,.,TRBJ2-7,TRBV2,TGTGCCAGCAATGAGAGGTACTCCTACGAGCAGTACTTC,CASNERYSYEQYF
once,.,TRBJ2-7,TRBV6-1,TGTGCCAGCAGTGAAATGGGCAGGGGACCCTACGAGCAGTACTTC,CASSEMGRGPYEQYF
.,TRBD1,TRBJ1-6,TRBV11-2,TGTGCCAGCAGCTCGACGACAGGGCCCTATTCACCCCTCCACTTT,CASSSTTGPYSPLHF
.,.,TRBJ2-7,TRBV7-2,TGTGCCAGCAGCTTATGGGTAATAGGCTCCTACGAGCAGTACTTC,CASSLWVIGSYEQYF
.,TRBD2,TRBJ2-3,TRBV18,TGTGCCAGCTCACTTCTAGCGGTAAGGACTGATACGCAGTATTTT,CASSLLAVRTDTQYF
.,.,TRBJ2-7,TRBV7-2,TGTGCCAGCAGCTTAGAGTACTCCTACGAGCAGTACTTC,CASSLEYSYEQYF
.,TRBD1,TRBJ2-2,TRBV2,TGTGCCAGCAGTGAGGTTCAGGGGGCGGTCGGGGAGCTGTTTTTT,CASSEVQGAVGELFF
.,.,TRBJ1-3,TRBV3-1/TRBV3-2,TGTGCCAGCAGCCAAGTGGGAACGGCTGGAAACACCATATATTTT,CASSQVGTAGNTIYF
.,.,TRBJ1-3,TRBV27,TGTGCCAGCAGTTTACAGCTTGGAAACACCATATATTTT,CASSLQLGNTIYF
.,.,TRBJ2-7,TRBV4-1,TGCGCCAGCAGCCGGGGTACGGGGCGGTACGAGCAGTACTTC,CASSRGTGRYEQYF
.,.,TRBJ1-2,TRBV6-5,TGTGCCAGCAGCCGGGACATCTCAGCGGGGGGCTACACCTTC,CASSRDISAGGYTF
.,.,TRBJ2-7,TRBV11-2,TGTGCCAGCAGCTTAGAGACAGGCCTCGAGCAGTACTTC,CASSLETGLEQYF